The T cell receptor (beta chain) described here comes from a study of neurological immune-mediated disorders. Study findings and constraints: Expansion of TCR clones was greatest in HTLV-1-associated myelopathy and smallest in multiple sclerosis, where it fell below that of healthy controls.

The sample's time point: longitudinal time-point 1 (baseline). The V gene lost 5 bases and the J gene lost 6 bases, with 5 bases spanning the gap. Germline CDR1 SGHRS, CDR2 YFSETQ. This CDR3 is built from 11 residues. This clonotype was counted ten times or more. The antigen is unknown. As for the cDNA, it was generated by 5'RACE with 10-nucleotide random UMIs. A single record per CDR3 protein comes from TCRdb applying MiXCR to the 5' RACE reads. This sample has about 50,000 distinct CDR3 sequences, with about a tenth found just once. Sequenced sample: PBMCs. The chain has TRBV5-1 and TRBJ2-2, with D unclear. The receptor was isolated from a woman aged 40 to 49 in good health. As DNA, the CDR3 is TGCGCCAGCAGAGATGCCGGGGAGCTGTTTTTT. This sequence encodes CASRDAGELFF.